The present T cell receptor (beta chain) was sequenced within a study of T cell responses to AZD1222 COVID-19 vaccine. General study results and limits: Donors in the cohort were predominantly white British and more often female, and clonal diversity was possibly underestimated. Regions 160-218 and 743-854 dominated among vaccine-associated CD4 TCRs spanning spike. After two AZD1222 doses, spike-specific TCR breadth and depth rose versus day 0.

CDR3 length: 17 residues. V lost 5 bases and J lost 1, with 20 bases in between. CDR1 is MNHEY and CDR2 is SMNVEV in the germline V gene (reference sequence). A word on this clone: Its target is unknown.

Repertoires were generated with immunoSEQ multiplex PCR, while TCRdb's copy carries only in-frame clones and drops some. The data show tens of thousands of clones, roughly 89% seen once. The sequence was collected from an adult in good health. This sequence joins TRBV27 and TRBJ2-5; perhaps D is TRBD1 or TRBD2 (5 bases each). The sequencing here drew on peripheral blood, taken on day 0 of MenACWY control vaccination. The CDR3 loop is CASSVFGGAFAQETQYF. The CDR3 DNA is TGTGCCAGCAGTGTCTTTGGGGGAGCTTTTGCCCAAGAGACCCAGTACTTC.